The rows below give T cell receptor beta chains drawn from one sample of a study of T cells in Graves' hyperthyroidism and ophthalmopathy. TCRdb re-derived calls from the multiplex PCR reads in MiXCR, one entry per CDR3 protein. The sample lists a few hundred thousand distinct CDR3 sequences, roughly 19% occurring once. The sequencing input was blood. These receptors originate from a woman in her late teens or twenties with Graves' hyperthyroidism. Both conserved end residues are part of each CDR3. The D gene is left open where the match is weak. For some rows the clone size is stated as once, few or many, or as a class when expanded; others skip it.

TRBJ1-2	NA	TRBV5-1	many	CASSLVQGSANYGYTF	TGCGCCAGCAGCTTGGTGCAGGGGTCAGCTAACTATGGCTACACCTTC
TRBJ2-7	TRBD1	TRBV5-1	many	CASSGDRGYEQYF	TGCGCCAGCAGCGGGGACAGGGGGTACGAGCAGTACTTC
TRBJ1-5	NA	TRBV20-1	many	CSASSTSNQPQHF	TGCAGTGCGTCGTCCACTAGCAATCAGCCCCAGCATTTT
TRBJ1-1	NA	TRBV5-1	NA	CASSLDNVKNTEAFF	TGCGCCAGCAGCTTGGACAACGTGAAGAACACTGAAGCTTTCTTT
TRBJ1-1	NA	TRBV6-2/TRBV6-3	NA	CASSWSLNTEAFF	TGTGCCAGCAGTTGGAGTTTGAACACTGAAGCTTTCTTT
TRBJ1-2	NA	TRBV19	NA	CASSIGPLYGYTF	TGTGCCAGTAGTATTGGGCCCCTCTATGGCTACACCTTC
TRBJ2-2	NA	TRBV7-2	NA	CASSPRTVHGELFF	TGTGCCAGCAGTCCTAGGACAGTCCACGGGGAGCTGTTTTTT
TRBJ2-7	NA	TRBV28	many	CASSSASYHVTYEQYF	TGTGCCAGCAGTTCAGCGTCCTACCACGTAACCTACGAGCAGTACTTC
TRBJ1-1	NA	TRBV10-3	many	CAISLPGGREAFF	TGTGCCATCAGCCTCCCCGGGGGGCGCGAAGCTTTCTTT
TRBJ2-7	NA	TRBV29-1	many	CSVTAGYSYEQYF	TGCAGCGTTACGGCCGGGTACTCCTACGAGCAGTACTTC
TRBJ2-6	NA	TRBV7-3	many	CASSLKGGLGANVLTF	TGTGCCAGCAGCTTAAAGGGGGGTCTTGGGGCCAACGTCCTGACTTTC
TRBJ1-5	NA	TRBV20-1	many	CSARGVGVGRNQPQHF	TGCAGTGCTAGAGGCGTAGGGGTGGGGCGAAATCAGCCCCAGCATTTT
TRBJ2-7	NA	TRBV6-5	many	CASSYSPNRGRAYEQYF	TGTGCCAGCAGTTACTCGCCAAATCGCGGGCGGGCCTACGAGCAGTACTTC
TRBJ1-1	TRBD1	TRBV5-5	few	CASRTGAADTEAFF	TGTGCCAGCAGAACAGGGGCGGCGGACACTGAAGCTTTCTTT
TRBJ1-2	NA	TRBV7-2	many	CASSLVAREPWTF	TGTGCCAGCAGCTTAGTCGCGCGTGAGCCATGGACCTTC
TRBJ1-3	NA	TRBV12-3/TRBV12-4	many	CASSLGRTGLPRNTIYF	TGTGCCAGCAGTTTAGGACGAACAGGGCTACCTCGAAACACCATATATTTT
TRBJ1-2	NA	TRBV6-1	many	CASSQQTYYGYTF	TGTGCCAGCAGCCAGCAGACTTACTATGGCTACACCTTC
TRBJ1-6	TRBD1	TRBV12-3/TRBV12-4	NA	CASSRGQAPNSPLHF	TGTGCCAGCAGTAGAGGACAGGCTCCGAATTCACCCCTCCACTTT
TRBJ2-3	NA	TRBV5-1	few	CASSLDTYTDTQYF	TGCGCCAGCAGCTTGGATACGTACACAGATACGCAGTATTTT
TRBJ1-2	NA	TRBV7-2	many	CASSLGAHNGYTF	TGTGCCAGCAGCTTAGGCGCCCATAATGGCTACACCTTC
TRBJ2-5	TRBD2	TRBV18	many	CASSPHGGGAGTQYF	TGTGCCAGCTCACCACACGGCGGGGGGGCCGGGACCCAGTACTTC
TRBJ2-5	NA	TRBV6-1	many	CASSQRGSPETQYF	TGTGCCAGCAGTCAAAGGGGTAGCCCAGAGACCCAGTACTTC
TRBJ2-5	NA	TRBV2	many	CASASRETQYF	TGTGCCAGCGCCTCCAGGGAGACCCAGTACTTC
TRBJ1-2	NA	TRBV5-1	many	CASTIPDSSYGYTF	TGCGCCAGCACCATCCCGGACAGTTCATATGGCTACACCTTC
TRBJ1-3	NA	TRBV25-1	NA	CASSETNSGNTIYF	TGTGCCAGCAGTGAGACAAACTCTGGAAACACCATATATTTT
TRBJ1-5	NA	TRBV18	many	CASSPRRYNQPQHF	TGTGCCAGCTCACCGCGGCGGTACAATCAGCCCCAGCATTTT
TRBJ2-5	NA	TRBV5-1	NA	CASMRDSETQYF	TGCGCCAGCATGCGGGATTCGGAGACCCAGTACTTC
TRBJ1-1	NA	TRBV11-2	many	CASSLGTGAFF	TGTGCCAGCAGCTTAGGAACAGGGGCTTTCTTT
TRBJ1-1	NA	TRBV5-1	many	CASSFGRAGTEAFF	TGCGCCAGCAGCTTTGGACGGGCGGGCACTGAAGCTTTCTTT